The sequence of this TCR beta chain was determined in a study of blood T cell repertoires in COVID-19. Background on the study: The United States, Italy and Spain were the sources of the acute and convalescent COVID-19 samples. Sample material is recorded as cDNA or gDNA derived from T cells, B-cell-depleted T cells, or PBMCs.

J lost 1 base, V lost 5 bases, and 1 base had no gene match. The CDR3 is 15 residues long. Germline values: CDR1 SGHVS, CDR2 FQNEAQ. Per the original data handling: Cell counts per sample came from amplifying reference gene primers. TCRdb's table, derived via immunoSEQ multiplex PCR, lists solely in-frame clones and lacks some. D and trimming come from the DNA, and the V and J calls and clone size come from that table. The sample carries 70,000 to 100,000 clones, approximately 80% recorded once. This TCR derives from a human donor in a cohort sampled during active COVID-19. The chain is built from TRBV7-8 and TRBJ2-6, with 8 bases lining up with TRBD1. Sequencing was done on a sample of peripheral blood. This CDR3 reads CASSNRGSGANVLTF. In DNA, the CDR3 is TGTGCCAGCAGCAACAGGGGGTCTGGGGCCAACGTCCTGACTTTC.